The following is a TCR beta chain sequence with its context. Its cognate antigen is unknown. This CDR3 has 17 residues. V was trimmed by 7 bases and J by 3 bases, leaving 21 bases between them. Germline CDR1 reads SGHVS; CDR2 reads FQNEAQ. The data were obtained in a study of pediatric ulcerative colitis. Findings and caveats of the study: Substantially fewer templates came from a couple of patients' blood samples. In rectum, acute severe colitis had expanded clones and less diversity. Two rectal clonotypes were found only in ulcerative colitis patients, all of them.

Each sample received Survey-level depth of up to 500,000 reads. The protocol was immunoSEQ multiplex PCR, while the TCRdb copy is restricted to in-frame clones and leaves out a portion. The repertoire holds tens of thousands of clones, with approximately 87% as singletons. The receptor comes from a boy between 10 and 17 years old who was a control in a study of pediatric ulcerative colitis. The chain is built from TRBV7-8 and TRBJ2-2; D might be TRBD1 (6 bases). Sequenced sample: blood. The CDR3 region has the DNA TGTGCCAGCAAGAGCTTAAATACAGGGATGCACACCGGGGAGCTGTTTTTT. Translation: CASKSLNTGMHTGELFF.